Sequencing of this TCR beta chain was carried out in a study of ipilimumab plus nivolumab after autologous stem cell transplantation. About the study: A median of about eight nivolumab and 5 ipilimumab doses were given.

Assay: immunoSEQ multiplex PCR; the TCRdb copy retains only in-frame clones and omits some. Of some 87,000 clones in the sample, approximately 83% were seen once. The germline V gene has CDR1 SGHAT and CDR2 FQNNGV. V was trimmed by 5 bases and J by 1 base, leaving 11 bases between them. The CDR3 consists of 14 residues. This sample comprised PBMCs, obtained in a trial of ipilimumab plus nivolumab as post-transplant consolidation. The receptor's source is a male donor with diffuse large B-cell lymphoma. The chain joins TRBV11-2 to TRBJ1-1; tentative D call: TRBD1 (5 bases). The chain's CDR3 is CASSQGPTNTEAFF. CDR3 sequence (DNA): TGTGCCAGCAGCCAGGGACCGACGAACACTGAAGCTTTCTTT.